The rows below give T cell receptor beta chains drawn from one sample of a study of T cells in tuberculosis. The method was immunoSEQ multiplex PCR; TCRdb's version includes in-frame clones alone and lacks a portion of them. The repertoire holds 30,000 to 35,000 clones, with under 95% as singletons. Source: PBMCs, taken at tuberculosis diagnosis. The receptors stem from an adult with tuberculosis. The CDR3 runs from the conserved cysteine through the conserved F or W. D genes are given only for firm matches. Clone size is stated in some rows and not others, as once, few, many or a class when expanded.

v_call: TRBV28
d_call: NA
clone_size: NA
j_call: TRBJ1-3
cdr3_nt: TGTGCCAGCAGTTTATATCCGGGAAACTCTGGAAACACCATATATTTT
cdr3_aa: CASSLYPGNSGNTIYF

v_call: TRBV28
d_call: NA
clone_size: NA
j_call: TRBJ1-5
cdr3_nt: TGTGCCAGCAGTTCTACGACCGGGAGAAGTCGGCCCCAGCATTTT
cdr3_aa: CASSSTTGRSRPQHF

v_call: TRBV7-2
d_call: NA
clone_size: NA
j_call: TRBJ2-5
cdr3_nt: TGTGCCAGCAGCTCCGTTTTGGAGACCCAGTACTTC
cdr3_aa: CASSSVLETQYF

v_call: TRBV4-2
d_call: NA
clone_size: NA
j_call: TRBJ1-2
cdr3_nt: TGTGCCAGCAGCCAAGATAGTACGGCGCAGGACTATGGCTACACCTTC
cdr3_aa: CASSQDSTAQDYGYTF

v_call: TRBV7-3
d_call: NA
clone_size: NA
j_call: TRBJ1-1
cdr3_nt: TGTGCCAGCAGAAGAAATCAGGGATCTGGCTCTGAAGCTTTCTTT
cdr3_aa: CASRRNQGSGSEAFF

v_call: TRBV19
d_call: TRBD1
clone_size: NA
j_call: TRBJ2-1
cdr3_nt: TGTGCCAGTAGTTCCTTGGACAGGGAGAGCAATGAGCAGTTCTTC
cdr3_aa: CASSSLDRESNEQFF

v_call: TRBV6-1
d_call: NA
clone_size: NA
j_call: TRBJ1-5
cdr3_nt: TGTGCCAGCAGCTCACAATCGAATAATCAGCCCCAGCATTTT
cdr3_aa: CASSSQSNNQPQHF

v_call: TRBV11-2
d_call: NA
clone_size: NA
j_call: TRBJ2-2
cdr3_nt: TGTGCCAGCAAAAAAGGGCGGGAGAACACCGGGGAGCTGTTTTTT
cdr3_aa: CASKKGRENTGELFF

v_call: TRBV4-2
d_call: TRBD1
clone_size: medium-sized
j_call: TRBJ1-5
cdr3_nt: TGTGCCAGCAGCCAGGGGACAGAGAATCAGCCCCAGCATTTT
cdr3_aa: CASSQGTENQPQHF

v_call: TRBV4-3
d_call: NA
clone_size: NA
j_call: TRBJ2-1
cdr3_nt: TGCGCCAGCAGCCTCACTAGGAGCTCCTACAATGAGCAGTTCTTC
cdr3_aa: CASSLTRSSYNEQFF

v_call: TRBV27
d_call: TRBD1
clone_size: NA
j_call: TRBJ1-2
cdr3_nt: TGTGCCAGCAGTTTGTCAGGGGGTTCCTATGGCTACACCTTC
cdr3_aa: CASSLSGGSYGYTF

v_call: TRBV5-1
d_call: TRBD2
clone_size: NA
j_call: TRBJ2-5
cdr3_nt: TGCGCCAGCAGCGGACGGACTAGCGGGGGGGCCCTGACCCAGTACTTC
cdr3_aa: CASSGRTSGGALTQYF

v_call: TRBV5-6
d_call: TRBD1
clone_size: few
j_call: TRBJ2-5
cdr3_nt: TGTGCCAGCAGCGCGGGACAGGGGAAGACCCAGTACTTC
cdr3_aa: CASSAGQGKTQYF

v_call: TRBV5-1
d_call: TRBD1
clone_size: once
j_call: TRBJ1-1
cdr3_nt: TGCGCCAGCAGCTTCTCCGGACAGGGGGAAACTGAAGCTTTCTTT
cdr3_aa: CASSFSGQGETEAFF

v_call: TRBV5-1
d_call: TRBD2
clone_size: NA
j_call: TRBJ2-1
cdr3_nt: TGCGCCAGCAGCCTGAACCTAGCGGGGGGCCACTACAATGAGCAGTTCTTC
cdr3_aa: CASSLNLAGGHYNEQFF

v_call: TRBV28
d_call: TRBD1
clone_size: once
j_call: TRBJ1-6
cdr3_nt: TGTGCCACCAAACAGGGGGCTGGTAATTCACCCCTCCACTTT
cdr3_aa: CATKQGAGNSPLHF

v_call: TRBV6-5
d_call: TRBD1
clone_size: NA
j_call: TRBJ1-2
cdr3_nt: TGTGCCAGCAGTTACTCCGACAGGGGGCCTGCTGGCTACACCTTC
cdr3_aa: CASSYSDRGPAGYTF

v_call: TRBV6-1
d_call: NA
clone_size: once
j_call: TRBJ2-3
cdr3_nt: TGTGCCAGCAGTGAATTGCGGGGCCGCACAGATACGCAGTATTTT
cdr3_aa: CASSELRGRTDTQYF

v_call: TRBV19
d_call: NA
clone_size: few
j_call: TRBJ1-6
cdr3_nt: TGTGCCAGCCAGGTGGCGAGCTCCTATAATTCACCCCTCCACTTT
cdr3_aa: CASQVASSYNSPLHF

v_call: TRBV7-2
d_call: NA
clone_size: NA
j_call: TRBJ2-7
cdr3_nt: TGTGCCAGCAGCTTAGTTCCAGGGGGGTCTAGTTACGAGCAGTACTTC
cdr3_aa: CASSLVPGGSSYEQYF

v_call: TRBV14
d_call: NA
clone_size: NA
j_call: TRBJ2-1
cdr3_nt: TGTGCCAGCAGCCAGTTTAGGGGGTCCCCCACAGGGAATGAGCAGTTCTTC
cdr3_aa: CASSQFRGSPTGNEQFF

v_call: TRBV6-5
d_call: NA
clone_size: once
j_call: TRBJ2-2
cdr3_nt: TGTGCCAGCAGTTACTCGCCCCGTCAGGACGGGGAGCTGTTTTTT
cdr3_aa: CASSYSPRQDGELFF

v_call: TRBV7-3
d_call: NA
clone_size: NA
j_call: TRBJ2-7
cdr3_nt: TGTGCCAGCAGCCTAACCGGGACATTAACCAACGAGCAGTACTTC
cdr3_aa: CASSLTGTLTNEQYF

v_call: TRBV5-4
d_call: TRBD2
clone_size: NA
j_call: TRBJ2-7
cdr3_nt: TGTGCCAGCAGCTTGGCCCAGGCAGCGGGGGGCCCCTACGAGCAGTACTTC
cdr3_aa: CASSLAQAAGGPYEQYF

v_call: TRBV5-1
d_call: TRBD1
clone_size: NA
j_call: TRBJ1-2
cdr3_nt: TGCGCCAGCAGCTTGGTTGGGACAGGGTTGGGCTATGGCTACACCTTC
cdr3_aa: CASSLVGTGLGYGYTF

v_call: TRBV15
d_call: TRBD1
clone_size: NA
j_call: TRBJ1-5
cdr3_nt: TGTGCCACCAGCCCGACTGACAGGGGGAACAATCAGCCCCAGCATTTT
cdr3_aa: CATSPTDRGNNQPQHF

v_call: TRBV5-1
d_call: TRBD2
clone_size: NA
j_call: TRBJ2-3
cdr3_nt: TGCGCCAGCAGCACCTCCCTCGGGAGGGCGGTAGATACGCAGTATTTT
cdr3_aa: CASSTSLGRAVDTQYF

v_call: TRBV4-1
d_call: TRBD1
clone_size: NA
j_call: TRBJ1-5
cdr3_nt: TGCGCCAGCAGCCAAGAGGGGACAGCCATTAGCAATCAGCCCCAGCATTTT
cdr3_aa: CASSQEGTAISNQPQHF

v_call: TRBV15
d_call: NA
clone_size: NA
j_call: TRBJ2-3
cdr3_nt: TGTGCCACCAGCAGAGATCCGGGAGCTGGCACAGATACGCAGTATTTT
cdr3_aa: CATSRDPGAGTDTQYF

v_call: TRBV5-8
d_call: TRBD1
clone_size: NA
j_call: TRBJ2-1
cdr3_nt: TGTGCCAGCAGCTTGGAAGGACAGGGGCGAAATGAGCAGTTCTTC
cdr3_aa: CASSLEGQGRNEQFF

v_call: TRBV27
d_call: TRBD1
clone_size: NA
j_call: TRBJ1-5
cdr3_nt: TGTGCCAGCAGTTTAGAGGGGGCGCGGTTAGGGGCCCAGCATTTT
cdr3_aa: CASSLEGARLGAQHF

v_call: TRBV7-2
d_call: TRBD2
clone_size: NA
j_call: TRBJ2-7
cdr3_nt: TGTGCCAGCAGCTTACTCCTAGCGGGGAGCTCCTACGAGCAGTACTTC
cdr3_aa: CASSLLLAGSSYEQYF

v_call: TRBV28
d_call: TRBD1
clone_size: NA
j_call: TRBJ1-4
cdr3_nt: TGTGCCAGCAATACCCCCGGGACAGGGGGTGGAAAACTGTTTTTT
cdr3_aa: CASNTPGTGGGKLFF

v_call: TRBV6-5
d_call: TRBD1
clone_size: NA
j_call: TRBJ1-2
cdr3_nt: TGTGCCAGCAGTATCCCGGGACAGGGAACCTATGGCTACACCTTC
cdr3_aa: CASSIPGQGTYGYTF

v_call: TRBV6-5
d_call: NA
clone_size: NA
j_call: TRBJ1-1
cdr3_nt: TGTGCCAGCAGTTACTCGATTGTCCCAGTAAACACTGAAGCTTTCTTT
cdr3_aa: CASSYSIVPVNTEAFF

v_call: TRBV19
d_call: TRBD1
clone_size: NA
j_call: TRBJ2-1
cdr3_nt: TGTGCCAGTAGTATATCTGGGACAGGGGTAAATGAGCAGTTCTTC
cdr3_aa: CASSISGTGVNEQFF

v_call: TRBV5-1
d_call: NA
clone_size: NA
j_call: TRBJ2-1
cdr3_nt: TGCGCCAGCAGCGGGGGCTTTGAAGGGAATGAGCAGTTCTTC
cdr3_aa: CASSGGFEGNEQFF

v_call: TRBV5-4
d_call: NA
clone_size: NA
j_call: TRBJ2-1
cdr3_nt: TGTGCCACCAATGGGGGGTATGAGCAGTTCTTC
cdr3_aa: CATNGGYEQFF

v_call: TRBV7-3
d_call: TRBD1
clone_size: NA
j_call: TRBJ2-2
cdr3_nt: TGTGCCAGCAGCTCCAGGACAGGCTTCAACACCGGGGAGCTGTTTTTT
cdr3_aa: CASSSRTGFNTGELFF

v_call: TRBV5-1
d_call: NA
clone_size: NA
j_call: TRBJ1-3
cdr3_nt: TGCGCCAGCAGCTTGGGGCAGGGGCCCGACTCTGGAAACACCATATATTTT
cdr3_aa: CASSLGQGPDSGNTIYF

v_call: TRBV5-5
d_call: TRBD1
clone_size: NA
j_call: TRBJ1-5
cdr3_nt: TGTGCCAGCAGCTTGGACAGGGGTGATCAGCCCCAGCATTTT
cdr3_aa: CASSLDRGDQPQHF

v_call: TRBV4-3
d_call: TRBD2
clone_size: NA
j_call: TRBJ2-7
cdr3_nt: TGCGCCAGCAGCCAAGATCTTGGACTAGCGGGGGCTTACGAGCAGTACTTC
cdr3_aa: CASSQDLGLAGAYEQYF

v_call: TRBV10-3
d_call: NA
clone_size: NA
j_call: TRBJ1-5
cdr3_nt: TGTGCCATCAGTGAGTCATCCTGGCTGTTGGGGGGGCTCGGCAATCAGCCCCAGCATTTT
cdr3_aa: CAISESSWLLGGLGNQPQHF

v_call: TRBV5-8
d_call: TRBD1
clone_size: NA
j_call: TRBJ1-2
cdr3_nt: TGTGCCAGCAGCCCCTGGACAGGGGACAACTATGGCTACACCTTC
cdr3_aa: CASSPWTGDNYGYTF

v_call: TRBV6-1
d_call: NA
clone_size: NA
j_call: TRBJ1-5
cdr3_nt: TGTGCCAGCAGTCCACAGGGAGGCAATCAGCCCCAGCATTTT
cdr3_aa: CASSPQGGNQPQHF

v_call: TRBV6-5
d_call: NA
clone_size: NA
j_call: TRBJ1-2
cdr3_nt: TGTGCCAGCAGTTTAGACAGCGCTGACTATGGCTACACCTTC
cdr3_aa: CASSLDSADYGYTF

v_call: TRBV15
d_call: TRBD1
clone_size: NA
j_call: TRBJ2-5
cdr3_nt: TGTGCCACCAGCAGAAAGAGAACAGGGGGCGAAGGGGAGACCCAGTACTTC
cdr3_aa: CATSRKRTGGEGETQYF

v_call: TRBV5-1
d_call: TRBD1
clone_size: NA
j_call: TRBJ2-1
cdr3_nt: TGCGCCAGCAGCTTGGATGGACAGGGGGTACGCAATGAGCAGTTCTTC
cdr3_aa: CASSLDGQGVRNEQFF

v_call: TRBV4-1
d_call: NA
clone_size: few
j_call: TRBJ1-3
cdr3_nt: TGCGCCAGCAGCCAAGATTCGCCGGGTCTAGGTAACACCATATATTTT
cdr3_aa: CASSQDSPGLGNTIYF

v_call: TRBV21-1
d_call: NA
clone_size: NA
j_call: TRBJ2-3
cdr3_nt: NA
cdr3_aa: CASSKGGGVAEGIRDTQYF

v_call: TRBV6-5
d_call: NA
clone_size: NA
j_call: TRBJ1-2
cdr3_nt: TGTGCCAGCACCTCCGGGCGGGGAGCCCCAGATGGCTACACCTTC
cdr3_aa: CASTSGRGAPDGYTF

v_call: TRBV11-3
d_call: NA
clone_size: once
j_call: TRBJ2-1
cdr3_nt: TGTGCCAGCAGCTTAGCTGCGTCTTCTAGCTCCTACAATGAGCAGTTCTTC
cdr3_aa: CASSLAASSSSYNEQFF

v_call: TRBV5-4
d_call: NA
clone_size: NA
j_call: TRBJ1-2
cdr3_nt: TGTGCCAGCAGCTTGTATCTGGGGGGGGATAATGGCTACACCTTC
cdr3_aa: CASSLYLGGDNGYTF

v_call: TRBV9
d_call: NA
clone_size: NA
j_call: TRBJ2-3
cdr3_nt: TGTGCCAGCAGCCCCGCGGGTAGCACAGATACGCAGTATTTT
cdr3_aa: CASSPAGSTDTQYF

v_call: TRBV27
d_call: TRBD2
clone_size: once
j_call: TRBJ2-3
cdr3_nt: TGTGCCAGCAGTTCCGGACTAGCGGGGACAGATACGCAGTATTTT
cdr3_aa: CASSSGLAGTDTQYF

v_call: TRBV7-2
d_call: NA
clone_size: NA
j_call: TRBJ1-3
cdr3_nt: TGTGCCAGCAGCTTTATCCCCGGGAGGTCCGGAAACACCATATATTTT
cdr3_aa: CASSFIPGRSGNTIYF

v_call: TRBV2
d_call: TRBD1
clone_size: NA
j_call: TRBJ2-2
cdr3_nt: TGTGCCAGCAGCGAACCGGGGACAGGGGCAAGAGGGGAGCTGTTTTTT
cdr3_aa: CASSEPGTGARGELFF

v_call: TRBV2
d_call: NA
clone_size: NA
j_call: TRBJ1-1
cdr3_nt: TGTGCCAGCAGACCACAGGGTTGGAACACTGAAGCTTTCTTT
cdr3_aa: CASRPQGWNTEAFF